This T cell receptor (beta chain) was sequenced during a study of T cells expressing NK-cell markers. Beta-chain TCR cDNA was generated via 5'RACE template switching with UMIs. Each CDR3 protein gets one entry in TCRdb, which reprocessed the 5' RACE reads and gives no DNA. The sample yields under 200,000 distinct CDR3 sequences, of which the top ten take up approximately 17%. Sequencing used blood T cells: a sorted CD56 or NKG2C T cell subset, CD4+ or CD8+ T cells, or bulk PBMC T cells (not recorded which). The TCR sequence derives from a woman between 18 and 70 years old in good health.

The CDR3 loop is CASSPPSDRASETQYF. This chain joins TRBV14 and TRBJ2-5; the TCRdb D gene call, TRBD1, has no DNA to confirm it. Germline lookup yields CDR1 SGHDN and CDR2 FVKESK. The CDR3 has 16 residues.